This TCR beta chain was documented in a study of T cell responses to AZD1222 COVID-19 vaccine. The repertoire was sequenced with immunoSEQ multiplex PCR; TCRdb's copy has only in-frame clones and lacks some. Here the sample spans 120,000 or so clones, roughly 84% being singletons. The CDR3 runs 11 residues. Germline-derived CDR1 and CDR2 are DFQATT and SNEGSKA (reference sequence). The ends were cut back, 1 base at V and 5 bases at J, with 5 bases in the middle. The genes are TRBV20-1 and TRBJ1-2; D is unresolved. The TCR was taken from an adult who received the AZD1222 COVID-19 vaccine. The sequences come from peripheral blood, collected 28 days after the second AZD1222 dose. Written as DNA, the CDR3 is TGCAGTGCTAGAGGGCGTTATGGCTACACCTTC. It encodes CSARGRYGYTF.